The 26 T cell receptor beta chains reported below all come from one sample, sequenced in a study of cytomegalovirus exposure and HLA in healthy donors. Clones were read by immunoSEQ multiplex PCR, and TCRdb kept only the in-frame ones, dropping some. The table records 110,000 to 150,000 clones, 94% of them present only once. Sample: PBMCs. These receptors came from a man aged 18 to 30 in good health and CMV-seropositive.

This chain joins TRBV2 and TRBJ2-7; 7 bases match TRBD2. Germline trimming cut 7 bases from V and 5 bases from J; bases unmatched to any gene: 17. The CDR3 contains 16 residues. Germline values: CDR1 SNHLY, CDR2 FYNNEI. The CDR3 region is CASTPRRAGVANEQYF. The CDR3 nucleotides read TGTGCCAGCACCCCGCGTCGGGCGGGAGTAGCCAACGAGCAGTACTTC.

This rearrangement joins TRBV20-1 to TRBJ2-4, with D uncertain. V gave up 6 bases and J gave up 8 bases, with 11 bases separating them. CDR1 DFQATT and CDR2 SNEGSKA come from the germline V gene (reference sequence). The CDR3 contains 11 residues. CDR3 in DNA: TGCAGTGCCACGACTCTAGACATTCAGTACTTC. As protein: CSATTLDIQYF.

The chain combines TRBV5-1 with TRBJ2-3, with a possible D match to TRBD2 (7 bases). Trimming took off 0 bases at V and 6 bases at J, with 11 bases between the two ends. Per the germline V gene, CDR1 is SGHRS and CDR2 is YFSETQ. The CDR3 is made up of 14 amino acids. CDR3 region: CASSLDAGADTQYF. CDR3 sequence (DNA): TGCGCCAGCAGCTTGGACGCGGGGGCGGATACGCAGTATTTT.

This chain connects TRBV7-2 to TRBJ1-5; D might be TRBD1 (6 bases). V dropped 2 bases and J dropped 7 bases, with 15 bases sitting between them. The CDR3 loop spans 15 amino acids. CDR1 SGHTA and CDR2 FQGNSA come from the germline V gene. The CDR3 region is CASSLWIGGGQPQHF. The CDR3 DNA sequence: TGTGCCAGCAGCTTATGGATCGGCGGGGGCCAGCCCCAGCATTTT.

The rearrangement links TRBV5-6 to TRBJ2-7; 13 bases match TRBD2. Germline V gene data show CDR1 as SGHDT and CDR2 as YYEEEE. V shed 5 bases and J 5 bases; nucleotides not matched to a gene: 10. The CDR3 is 16 residues long. CDR3 region: CASRPRHTSGRDEQYF. CDR3 nucleotides: TGTGCCAGCAGGCCGCGCCATACTAGCGGGAGGGACGAGCAGTACTTC.

The chain combines TRBV11-2 with TRBJ2-1; TRBD2 matches at 14 bases. Germline V gives CDR1 SGHAT, CDR2 FQNNGV. With 4 bases clipped from V and 8 bases from J, the junction kept 7 bases outside the gene matches. CDR3 length: 16 amino acids. The chain's CDR3 is CASSSYGTSGSYEQFF. Written as DNA, the CDR3 is TGTGCCAGCAGCTCTTACGGGACTAGCGGGAGCTATGAGCAGTTCTTC.

The gene calls are TRBV6-5 and TRBJ2-7, with 9 bases that match TRBD1. CDR3 length: 15 residues. Germline V gives CDR1 MNHEY, CDR2 SVGAGI. V shed 0 bases, J shed 1 base, and the junction held 1 base outside the gene matches. CDR3 in DNA: TGTGCCAGCAGTTACTCAGGGACAGGGTCCTACGAGCAGTACTTC. The encoded protein is CASSYSGTGSYEQYF.

This chain connects TRBV10-3 to TRBJ2-7; TRBD2 might be the D (5 bases). Germline V CDR1 and CDR2: ENHRY, SYGVKD. The germline V and J ends were trimmed by 7 bases and 0 bases, with 10 bases remaining between them. The CDR3 runs to 13 residues. CDR3 sequence (DNA): TGTGCCATCAAGGGAGTGCTCTCCTACGAGCAGTACTTC. This codes for CAIKGVLSYEQYF.

The rearrangement links TRBV18 to TRBJ2-2; D gene ambiguous. This CDR3 has 16 amino acids. Trimming shortened V by 5 bases and J by 2 bases, and 15 bases separated the two germline ends. CDR1 and CDR2 from the germline V gene are KGHSH and LQKENI. The DNA of the CDR3 is TGTGCCAGCTCATTTGGTCCCCCACTAAACACCGGGGAGCTGTTTTTT. Amino acids: CASSFGPPLNTGELFF.

This chain joins TRBV6-6 and TRBJ2-3; a weak D match, TRBD2 (5 bases). Trimming removed 6 bases from V and 3 bases from J, with 19 bases in between. This CDR3 has 16 residues. Looked up from germline, CDR1 is MNHNY and CDR2 is SVGAGI (reference sequence). The CDR3 nucleotides read TGTGCCAGCAGCCGTGGACGGTATGGAGGTACAGATACGCAGTATTTT. This translates into CASSRGRYGGTDTQYF.

This rearrangement joins TRBV11-2 to TRBJ2-7; 8 positions agree with TRBD1. Looked up from germline, CDR1 is SGHAT and CDR2 is FQNNGV. The CDR3 runs 15 residues. The trim removed 5 bases at V and 6 bases at J, leaving 12 bases unmatched. In nucleotides, the CDR3 is TGTGCCAGCAGCCATCCCGGGACAGGCCGGCTCGAGCAGTACTTC. It is translated as CASSHPGTGRLEQYF. Combining the CDR3 with reference TRBV11-2 and TRBJ2-7 gives the whole variable domain EAGVAQSPRYKIIEKRQSVAFWCNPISGHATLYWYQQILGQGPKLLIQFQNNGVVDDSQLPKDRFSAERLKGVDSTLKIQPAKLEDSAVYLCASSHPGTGRLEQYFGPGTRLTVT.

The CDR3 DNA reads as TGTGCCAGCAGTGATTTCGATGAGCAGTTCTTC. Translating it yields CASSDFDEQFF. The rearrangement uses TRBV2 and TRBJ2-1, with unresolved D. Germline V gives CDR1 SNHLY, CDR2 FYNNEI. The CDR3 contains 11 residues. V was shortened by 3 bases and J by 8 bases, with 5 bases between the two germline ends. Full variable domain (missing parts from reference TRBV2 and TRBJ2-1): EPEVTQTPSHQVTQMGQEVILRCVPISNHLYFYWYRQILGQKVEFLVSFYNNEISEKSEIFDDQFSVERPDGSNFTLKIRSTKLEDSAMYFCASSDFDEQFFGPGTRLTVL.

The chain recombines TRBV5-1 with TRBJ1-5, with 9 bases fitting TRBD1. Germline CDR1 reads SGHRS; CDR2 reads YFSETQ. Trimming cost V 6 bases and J 2 bases; bases outside gene matches: 18. The CDR3 is 19 amino acids. This CDR3 is CASNQKRDRDLWGNQPQHF. CDR3 in DNA: TGCGCCAGCAACCAAAAACGGGACAGGGACCTTTGGGGCAATCAGCCCCAGCATTTT.

The chain is built from TRBV30 and TRBJ1-4; TRBD1 matches at 7 bases. The CDR3 has 14 amino acids. CDR1 and CDR2 from the germline V gene are GTSNPN and SVGIG (reference sequence). The V and J ends lost 4 bases and 6 bases, in that order; junction bases with no gene match: 8. The CDR3 spells CAWKGGRGHEKLFF. In DNA, the CDR3 is TGTGCCTGGAAGGGCGGTAGGGGGCATGAAAAACTGTTTTTT.

CDR3 region: CSVASEGHYEQYF. CDR3 DNA: TGCAGCGTTGCTAGCGAAGGCCACTACGAGCAGTACTTC. This sequence joins TRBV29-1 and TRBJ2-7; D is possibly TRBD2 (6 bases). V lost 4 bases to trimming and J lost 3 bases, with 13 bases between them. CDR1 is SQVTM, CDR2 ANQGSEA, per germline. The CDR3 runs 13 residues.

The J gene is TRBJ2-5, the V gene TRBV6-1, with D perhaps matching TRBD1 (5 bases). Germline V lookup: CDR1 MNHNS, CDR2 SASEGT. With 5 bases removed from V and 3 bases from J, the gap between germline ends came to 7 bases. The CDR3 spans 12 residues. CDR3 nucleotide sequence: TGTGCCAGCAGTTGGGGCAAAGAGACCCAGTACTTC. Translating it yields CASSWGKETQYF.

V is TRBV7-2 and J is TRBJ2-1; 16 nucleotides line up with TRBD2. Germline V gene lookup returns CDR1 SGHTA and CDR2 FQGNSA. J lost 1 base, V lost 0 bases, and 9 bases had no gene match. The CDR3 has 21 residues. The CDR3 nucleotides read TGTGCCAGCAGCTTAGCCGGGACTAGCGGGAGGGCCGTTACATCCTACAATGAGCAGTTCTTC. Residues: CASSLAGTSGRAVTSYNEQFF.

The chain employs TRBV9 and TRBJ1-2; unclear D gene. Germline V gene data show CDR1 as SGDLS and CDR2 as YYNGEE. With 2 bases removed from V and 3 bases from J, the gap between germline ends came to 8 bases. The CDR3 totals 13 residues. The DNA of the CDR3 is TGTGCCAGCAGCGTGCGCCCGGACTATGGCTACACCTTC. Protein: CASSVRPDYGYTF.

The chain couples TRBV29-1 to TRBJ2-6, with TRBD1 as a possible D gene (6 bases). Looked up from germline, CDR1 is SQVTM and CDR2 is ANQGSEA. V was pared by 4 bases and J by 0 bases, with 10 bases between. The CDR3 is 15 residues long. CDR3 coding DNA: TGCAGCGTTGGGGGGCGCTTCTCTGGGGCCAACGTCCTGACTTTC. Its protein is CSVGGRFSGANVLTF.

This chain joins TRBV13 and TRBJ2-5; 7 bases match TRBD2. The CDR3 length is 15 residues. Germline assignment: CDR1 PRHDT and CDR2 FYEKMQ (reference sequence). V gave up 3 bases and J gave up 5 bases; unmatched junction bases: 9. CDR3 in amino acids: CASSFEGGADETQYF. In DNA form, the CDR3 reads TGTGCCAGCAGCTTCGAGGGAGGGGCGGACGAGACCCAGTACTTC.

The rearrangement links TRBV28 to TRBJ1-1; 8 bases fit TRBD1. From germline, CDR1 is MDHEN and CDR2 SYDVKM. J lost 5 bases, V lost 8 bases, and 7 bases had no gene match. The CDR3 loop spans 13 amino acids. CDR3 DNA: TGTGCCAGCCAGGGGGCTTTGGGGACTGAAGCTTTCTTT. This gives the protein CASQGALGTEAFF.

The J gene is TRBJ1-2, the V gene TRBV5-1; TRBD1 agrees at 9 bases. J gave up 8 bases and V 0 bases, and 8 bases lay outside the gene matches. This CDR3 has 15 residues. Germline V gives CDR1 SGHRS, CDR2 YFSETQ. The CDR3 DNA is TGCGCCAGCAGCTTGGCCGCCGGGACAGGGAGCGGCTACACCTTC. Its protein is CASSLAAGTGSGYTF.

The gene calls are TRBV5-4 and TRBJ1-2; TRBD1 matches 10 bases. The CDR3 sequence is 15 residues long. V dropped 3 bases and J dropped 4; count of bases not matched to a gene: 6. The germline CDR1 and CDR2 sequences are SGHNT and YYREEE (reference sequence). CDR3 nucleotide sequence: TGTGCCAGCAGCTCCGGGGACAGGGGCTCCTATGGCTACACCTTC. Residues: CASSSGDRGSYGYTF.

The chain carries TRBV5-1 and TRBJ1-1; D is possibly TRBD1 (6 bases). From germline, CDR1 is SGHRS and CDR2 YFSETQ. The CDR3 consists of 15 residues. V lost 3 bases, J lost 0 bases, and 12 bases lay in between. Written as DNA, the CDR3 is TGCGCCAGCAGCTCGCCGGGACATTTGAACACTGAAGCTTTCTTT. Translated, it gives CASSSPGHLNTEAFF.

This sequence joins TRBV13 and TRBJ2-2; 10 bases agree with TRBD1. This CDR3 comprises 14 residues. V shed 6 bases, J shed 3 bases, and the junction held 1 base outside the gene matches. Germline CDR1 PRHDT, CDR2 FYEKMQ (reference sequence). CDR3 nucleotide sequence: TGTGCCAGCAGAGGGACAGGGGACACCGGGGAGCTGTTTTTT. It encodes CASRGTGDTGELFF.

The rearrangement joins TRBV27 to TRBJ2-3; D may be TRBD1 (5 bases). V lost 3 bases, J lost 0 bases, and 13 bases lay in between. This CDR3 has 16 amino acids. Germline lookup yields CDR1 MNHEY and CDR2 SMNVEV (reference sequence). CDR3 in DNA: TGTGCCAGCAGTTTCAGGGTGGGGTGGAGCACAGATACGCAGTATTTT. Translating gives CASSFRVGWSTDTQYF.